This entry lists 14 T cell receptor beta chains sequenced from one sample in a study of molecular identifiers for immune sequencing clone quantification. TCRdb recomputed calls from the PCR reads with MiXCR, one row per CDR3 protein. The sample lists some 97,000 distinct CDR3 sequences, roughly 26% occurring once. Material for sequencing was naive CD8+ T cells from blood, with Jurkat cell RNA spiked in. This sample's subset: FACS-sorted CD8+CD4-CCR7+CD45RA+ naive T cells. These receptors were obtained from a human donor in good health. Some libraries in this study had Jurkat cell RNA spiked in.

Sample share makes this clonotype medium-sized. The chain uses TRBV29-1 and TRBJ2-3, with TRBD2 matching over 9 bases. CDR1 SQVTM and CDR2 ANQGSEA come from the germline V gene. The length of the CDR3 is 13 residues. Germline trimming cut 7 bases from V and 1 base from J; bases unmatched to any gene: 3. In DNA form, the CDR3 reads TGCAGCGGTGTAGCGGGGGGCACAGATACGCAGTATTTT. Amino acid sequence: CSGVAGGTDTQYF.

This clonotype has at least ten counts. The chain carries TRBV7-9 and TRBJ2-2, with unresolved D. There are 15 residues in the CDR3. The germline V and J ends were trimmed by 3 bases and 2 bases, with 10 bases remaining between them. CDR1 is SEHNR and CDR2 is FQNEAQ in the germline V gene (reference sequence). The CDR3 bases are TGTGCCAGCAGCTTCGAGCATCATAACACCGGGGAGCTGTTTTTT. Translation: CASSFEHHNTGELFF.

Comment on this clonotype: Since a much larger clone is just one base distant, this may be a read error. The rearrangement joins TRBV19 to TRBJ2-7; D perhaps matches TRBD1 (5 bases). Germline V gene lookup returns CDR1 LNHDA and CDR2 SQIVND (reference sequence). The CDR3 runs 14 residues. V dropped 5 bases and J dropped 2 bases, with 13 bases sitting between them. The CDR3 protein is CASSWTDIAYEQYF. In DNA, the CDR3 is TGTGCCAGTAGTTGGACGGACATCGCCTACGAGCAGTACTTC.

This clonotype showed up many times. The rearrangement joins TRBV3-1 to TRBJ2-5; perhaps TRBD1 as D (6 bases). Deletions cut 2 bases from V and 1 base from J, with 14 bases between. CDR3 length: 16 amino acids. The germline V gene has CDR1 LGHDT and CDR2 YNNKEL (reference sequence). CDR3 residues: CASSQPSRGTQETQYF. The DNA for the CDR3 is TGTGCCAGCAGCCAACCGTCCAGGGGAACCCAAGAGACCCAGTACTTC.

This clonotype occurred once. This may arise from a read error, as a much more abundant clone is one base away. The rearrangement links TRBV10-3 to TRBJ2-7; 13 bases are shared with TRBD2. V was clipped by 0 bases and J by 6 bases; unmatched bases: 2. The CDR3 extends over 15 amino acids. The germline V gene encodes CDR1 ENHRY and CDR2 SYGVKD. DNA for the CDR3: TGTGCCATCAGTGAGTCAGGGACTAGCGGGGCCGAGCAGTACTTC. Translating gives CAISESGTSGAEQYF.

With regard to this clonotype: This may be a read error: a much more frequent sequence differs by one nucleotide. The chain has TRBV6-6 and TRBJ1-3; D is ambiguous. The CDR3 is made up of 11 amino acids. In germline, CDR1 is MNHNY, CDR2 SVGAGI (reference sequence). Written as DNA, the CDR3 is TGTGCCAGCAGTTGGGGAAACACCATACATTTT. As protein: CASSWGNTIHF.

This clonotype showed up many times. This chain links TRBV4-3 with TRBJ2-7, with D possibly matching TRBD2 (7 bases). Germline values: CDR1 LGHNA, CDR2 YSLEER. CDR3 length equals 16 residues. Trimming removed 0 bases from V and 5 bases from J, with 17 bases in between. The CDR3 spells CASSQDLAGAGNEQYF. CDR3 coding DNA: TGCGCCAGCAGCCAAGATCTGGCGGGGGCAGGAAACGAGCAGTACTTC.

This clonotype has a count of ten or more. This sequence joins TRBV4-3 and TRBJ2-5; 8 nucleotides match TRBD2. This CDR3 is built from 16 residues. Germline assignment: CDR1 LGHNA and CDR2 YSLEER. V dropped 1 base and J dropped 5; count of bases not matched to a gene: 9. CDR3 in amino acids: CASSQVQTGGYETQYF. The DNA for the CDR3 is TGCGCCAGCAGCCAAGTTCAAACGGGGGGGTATGAGACCCAGTACTTC.

This clonotype has only one observation. V is TRBV4-3 and J is TRBJ1-1; 8 bases agree with TRBD1. The length of the CDR3 is 15 residues. V was clipped by 6 bases and J by 5 bases; unmatched bases: 11. CDR1 is LGHNA and CDR2 is YSLEER in the germline V gene. The CDR3 nucleotides are TGCGCCAGCAGTCAATACGGACAGGGAGAGACTGAAGCTTTCTTT. Translated: CASSQYGQGETEAFF.

As for this clonotype: An end of the junction does not agree with germline; a read error may underlie this. The chain couples TRBV19 to TRBJ1-1; D uncertain. CDR1 LNHDA and CDR2 SQIVND come from the germline V gene (reference sequence). This CDR3 is built from 14 residues. This CDR3 reads CANSIRQTNTEAFF. The CDR3 bases are TGTGCCAATAGTATACGGCAGACGAACACTGAAGCTTTCTTT. Full variable domain (remainder filled in from reference TRBV19 and TRBJ1-1): DGGITQSPKYLFRKEGQNVTLSCEQNLNHDAMYWYRQDPGQGLRLIYYSQIVNDFQKGDIAEGYSVSREKKESFPLTVTSAQKNPTAFYLCANSIRQTNTEAFFGQGTRLTVV.

Points on this clonotype: This may come from a read error, since a much larger clone is one base off. The chain couples TRBV27 to TRBJ2-7; 8 bases align to TRBD2. The CDR3 extends over 14 amino acids. V lost 5 bases to trimming and J lost 2 bases; unmatched junction nucleotides: 5. The V gene's germline CDR1 is MNHEY and CDR2 SMNVEV (reference sequence). The CDR3 coding sequence is TGTGCCAGCAGTCAAGCGGGAGCTACCTACGAGCAGTACTTC. It codes for CASSQAGATYEQYF.

This clonotype showed up many times. The rearrangement links TRBV4-2 to TRBJ2-3, with a possible D match to TRBD1 (6 bases). V was cut by 2 bases and J by 2 bases, with 11 bases left in between. Per the germline V gene, CDR1 is LGHNA and CDR2 is YNFKEQ. The CDR3 covers 15 residues. The CDR3 DNA sequence: TGTGCCAGCAGCCAACTGGGGACACTCACAGATACGCAGTATTTT. Translated: CASSQLGTLTDTQYF.

Concerning this clonotype itself: A much larger clone lies a single base off, so this may be a read error. The chain carries TRBV9 and TRBJ1-1; D is uncertain. Looked up from germline, CDR1 is SGDLS and CDR2 is YYNGEE. The CDR3 loop spans 13 amino acids. The CDR3: CAGSVGVNTEAFF. The CDR3 DNA follows: TGTGCCGGCAGCGTCGGGGTGAACACTGAAGCTTTCTTT.

Regarding this clonotype: This may stem from a read error, because a much larger clone lies one nucleotide away. The gene calls are TRBV28 and TRBJ2-3, with 7 bases lining up with TRBD1. V shed 2 bases and J 0 bases; nucleotides not matched to a gene: 5. This CDR3 spans 16 amino acids. CDR1 is MDHEN and CDR2 is SYDVKM in the germline V gene. The chain's CDR3 is CASSLGTERSTDTQYF. The CDR3 nucleotides read TGTGCCAGCAGTTTAGGGACAGAGAGAAGCACAGATACGCAGTATTTT.